This passage covers 9 T cell receptor beta chains from one sample sequenced in a study of blood T cell repertoires in COVID-19. The method was immunoSEQ multiplex PCR; TCRdb's version includes in-frame clones alone and lacks a portion of them. Of over 150,000 clones in the sample, roughly nine tenths were seen once. The sample consisted of peripheral blood. The receptors derive from a man younger than 35 who had recovered from COVID-19.

This sequence joins TRBV21-1 and TRBJ2-3; the table's TRBD2 call for D was not verified on the DNA. TRBV21-1 is tagged as a pseudogene. This CDR3 region has 14 residues. CDR3 residues: CASSKDRGTDTQYF. CDR3 DNA: TGTGCCAGCAGCAAAGACCGCGGCACAGATACGCAGTATTTT.

This chain links TRBV7-8 with TRBJ1-2, with a possible D match to TRBD1 (5 bases). Trimming left V 0 bases short and J 6 bases short, with 11 bases between. The CDR3 consists of 14 residues. The V gene's germline CDR1 is SGHVS and CDR2 FQNEAQ. In nucleotides, the CDR3 is TGTGCCAGCAGCTTAGCTCAGGGTATGGATGGCTACACCTTC. Protein: CASSLAQGMDGYTF.

The CDR3 here is CASSFRGQGEHTF. The DNA for the CDR3 is TGTGCCAGCAGTTTTAGGGGACAGGGGGAACACACCTTC. The chain recombines TRBV12-3 or TRBV12-4 with TRBJ1-2; 11 bases line up with TRBD1. Unmatched junction bases numbered 6, after V lost 3 bases and J lost 12 bases. The CDR3 extends over 13 amino acids.

This chain joins TRBV28 and TRBJ1-2; D is unresolved. The CDR3 runs 12 residues. Trimming took 2 bases from V and 13 from J, leaving 14 bases between them. The germline gives CDR1 MDHEN, CDR2 SYDVKM. The CDR3 protein is CASSLLSLYVTF. Here the CDR3 DNA reads TGTGCCAGCAGTTTACTTTCCCTCTACGTCACCTTC.

The gene calls are TRBV5-1 and TRBJ1-5; D is uncertain. The germline gives CDR1 SGHRS, CDR2 YFSETQ. The CDR3 runs to 15 residues. Trimming pared 4 bases from V and 7 bases from J, leaving 18 bases between. The CDR3 nucleotides read TGCGCCAGCAGCCCTGCTGGGAGCCGGCACCAGCCCCAGCATTTT. This translates into CASSPAGSRHQPQHF.

The chain recombines TRBV28 with TRBJ2-7, with a weak D call TRBD2 (6 bases). The CDR3 sequence is 14 residues long. V gave up 8 bases and J gave up 1 base, with 15 bases separating them. Germline V lookup: CDR1 MDHEN, CDR2 SYDVKM. CDR3 protein: CASVSFGGSYEQYF. The CDR3 DNA reads as TGTGCCAGCGTAAGTTTCGGGGGATCCTACGAGCAGTACTTC.

The V call is TRBV5-1, the J call TRBJ2-1; 14 bases are a match to TRBD2. The V gene end was trimmed by 1 base and the J gene end by 7 bases; junction bases not matched to a gene: 4. In germline, CDR1 is SGHRS, CDR2 YFSETQ. The CDR3 runs to 16 residues. CDR3 DNA: TGCGCCAGCAGCTTGCCCGGGACTAGCGGGAGAAATGAGCAGTTCTTC. It translates to CASSLPGTSGRNEQFF.

This rearrangement joins TRBV6-5 to TRBJ1-6; no clear D. This CDR3 comprises 10 residues. Germline CDR1 is MNHEY and CDR2 is SVGAGI. With 10 bases removed from V and 16 bases from J, the gap between germline ends came to 14 bases. In DNA form, the CDR3 reads TGTGCCACCGGTCGGGAGCTACTCCACTTT. It yields the protein CATGRELLHF.

The chain recombines TRBV5-6 with TRBJ1-4, with 9 bases identical to TRBD1. Trimming at V came to 4 bases and at J to 6 bases, leaving 4 bases not matched to a gene. Germline V gene sequence: CDR1 SGHDT, CDR2 YYEEEE. This CDR3 is built from 14 residues. For the CDR3, the DNA is TGTGCCAGCAGCCCCAGGGACAGGGATGAAAAACTGTTTTTT. It translates to CASSPRDRDEKLFF.